This is a list of T cell receptor beta chains from one sample in a study of shared clonotypes between healthy human individuals. Clones were read by immunoSEQ multiplex PCR, and TCRdb kept only the in-frame ones, dropping some. The table has roughly 1,100,000 clones, about 74% seen once. Sample: memory CD4+ T cells sorted from blood. These receptors all come from a man aged 18 to 35 in good health. Both conserved end residues are part of each CDR3. The D gene is left open where the match is weak. A clone size is listed for some rows: how often the clone was seen (once, few, many), or a class if it is expanded.

CDR3 protein	CDR3 DNA	J gene	V gene	D gene	clone size
CAWTPRGRGGTGELFF	TGTGCCTGGACCCCCCGGGGTCGAGGAGGGACCGGGGAGCTGTTTTTT	TRBJ2-2	TRBV30	.	.
CASSLNLAGVETQYF	TGTGCCAGCAGCTTGAACCTAGCGGGAGTAGAGACCCAGTACTTC	TRBJ2-5	TRBV5-4	TRBD2	once
CASSPLGQFYEQYF	TGTGCCAGCAGCCCACTCGGACAGTTCTACGAGCAGTACTTC	TRBJ2-7	TRBV7-2	.	.
CASRPRLAGGRETQYF	TGTGCCAGCAGACCTCGACTAGCGGGAGGGCGGGAGACCCAGTACTTC	TRBJ2-5	TRBV28	TRBD2	.
CASSLDSGSYNEQFF	TGTGCCAGCAGCTTAGATTCGGGTTCCTACAATGAGCAGTTCTTC	TRBJ2-1	TRBV7-8	.	once
CATSRGSTYEQYF	TGTGCCACCAGCAGAGGAAGTACCTACGAGCAGTACTTC	TRBJ2-7	TRBV15	.	.
CAERQASSYNSPLHF	TGTGCCGAACGGCAGGCGAGCTCCTATAATTCACCCCTCCACTTT	TRBJ1-6	TRBV30	.	.
CASSPALVASSGNTIYF	TGTGCCAGCAGCCCCGCCCTGGTAGCCAGCTCTGGAAACACCATATATTTT	TRBJ1-3	TRBV5-6	.	once
CASSLIAGVALFF	TGTGCCAGCAGTCTCATAGCGGGGGTGGCATTGTTCTTC	TRBJ2-1	TRBV27	TRBD2	.
CASSLVAASGFYNEQFF	TGTGCCAGCAGCTTAGTAGCGGCTAGCGGGTTCTACAATGAGCAGTTCTTC	TRBJ2-1	TRBV7-2	TRBD2	.
CASSSRPHTGGADTQYF	TGTGCCAGCAGCTCCCGGCCGCATACAGGGGGCGCAGATACGCAGTATTTT	TRBJ2-3	TRBV9	TRBD1	few
CASSQENQPQHF	TGCGCCAGCAGCCAAGAGAATCAGCCCCAGCATTTT	TRBJ1-5	TRBV4-1	.	.
CATSRDDLGEETQYF	TGTGCCACCAGCAGAGATGACCTGGGGGAGGAGACCCAGTACTTC	TRBJ2-5	TRBV15	.	.
CASSNRQVYNSPLHF	TGTGCCAGCAGTAACAGACAGGTCTATAATTCACCCCTCCACTTT	TRBJ1-6	TRBV27	.	.
CASNPTGVNYGYTF	TGTGCCAGCAACCCGACAGGCGTTAACTATGGCTACACCTTC	TRBJ1-2	TRBV27	.	.
CASSLYRNGGPAKNIQYF	TGTGCCAGCAGTTTGTACAGAAACGGGGGGCCGGCCAAAAACATTCAGTACTTC	TRBJ2-4	TRBV28	.	once
CASSIEGLAGHNEQFF	TGTGCCAGTAGTATCGAGGGACTAGCGGGTCACAATGAGCAGTTCTTC	TRBJ2-1	TRBV19	TRBD2	few
CASRQTGNYGYTF	TGCGCCAGCAGACAGACAGGGAACTATGGCTACACCTTC	TRBJ1-2	TRBV10-2	TRBD1	few
CASSLQSVPGGPYGYTF	TGTGCCAGCAGTTTACAATCCGTACCGGGGGGGCCCTATGGCTACACCTTC	TRBJ1-2	TRBV28	.	.
CATSSEGSRPNTGELFF	TGTGCCACCAGCAGTGAAGGGTCCCGGCCGAACACCGGGGAGCTGTTTTTT	TRBJ2-2	TRBV15	.	.
CASRKTGIAEAFF	TGTGCCAGTAGGAAAACAGGGATCGCTGAAGCTTTCTTT	TRBJ1-1	TRBV19	.	.
CASSPSGTGGSYGYTF	TGTGCCAGCAGCCCATCCGGGACAGGGGGATCCTATGGCTACACCTTC	TRBJ1-2	TRBV7-8	TRBD1	once
CASKSIGDEQFF	TGTGCCAGCAAAAGTATCGGCGATGAGCAGTTCTTC	TRBJ2-1	TRBV6-5	.	few
CASSVTGLLNNEQFF	TGTGCCAGCAGCGTAACCGGACTTCTGAACAATGAGCAGTTCTTC	TRBJ2-1	TRBV9	.	.
CASRLSSYEQYF	TGTGCCAGCAGACTAAGCTCCTACGAGCAGTACTTC	TRBJ2-7	TRBV7-2	.	.
CASSPGTVGKETQYF	TGTGCCAGCTCACCAGGGACAGTGGGGAAAGAGACCCAGTACTTC	TRBJ2-5	TRBV18	TRBD1	.
CASSFSPGQGNFSPLHF	TGTGCCAGCAGCTTCTCACCGGGACAGGGGAATTTTTCACCCCTCCACTTT	TRBJ1-6	TRBV7-2	TRBD1	.